This TCR beta chain was documented in a study of sequential checkpoint blockade in melanoma. Germline V gene data show CDR1 as MNHGY and CDR2 as SAAAGT. Trimming took 0 bases from V and 0 from J; bases not matched to a gene: 5. The CDR3 loop spans 16 amino acids. The table came from immunoSEQ multiplex PCR; TCRdb's copy has only in-frame clones and leaves some out. The table records around 4,300 clones, about 20% of them present only once. General study results and limits: Clinical benefit was about 30 times likelier when tumor T-cell fraction and clonality increased.

Worth noting for this clone: What it recognizes is unknown.

The treatment was: randomized to nivolumab then ipilimumab (arm A) or the reverse (arm B). The rearrangement uses TRBV6-8 and TRBJ2-7; 7 bases are shared with TRBD1. The material was tumor tissue (inferred from file names), obtained from a patient given nivolumab and ipilimumab in sequence. The TCR originated in a human donor with melanoma. The CDR3 region has the DNA TGTGCCAGCAGTTACTCACTCGGACAGGCCTCCTACGAGCAGTACTTC. Translating gives CASSYSLGQASYEQYF.